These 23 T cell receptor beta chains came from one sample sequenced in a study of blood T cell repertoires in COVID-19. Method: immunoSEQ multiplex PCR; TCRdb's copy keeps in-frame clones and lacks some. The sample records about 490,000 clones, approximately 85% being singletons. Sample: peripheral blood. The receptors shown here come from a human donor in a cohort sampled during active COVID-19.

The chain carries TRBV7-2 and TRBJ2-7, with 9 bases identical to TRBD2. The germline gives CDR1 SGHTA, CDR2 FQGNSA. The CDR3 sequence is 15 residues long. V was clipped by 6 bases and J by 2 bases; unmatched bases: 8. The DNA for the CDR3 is TGTGCCAGCAGTCCTTCTAGCGGGAATACCTACGAGCAGTACTTC. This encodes CASSPSSGNTYEQYF.

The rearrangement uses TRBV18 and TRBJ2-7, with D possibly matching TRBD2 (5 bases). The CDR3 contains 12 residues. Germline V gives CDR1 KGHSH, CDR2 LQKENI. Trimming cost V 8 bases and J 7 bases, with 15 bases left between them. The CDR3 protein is CASNPGSVEQYF. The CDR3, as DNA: TGTGCCAGCAACCCGGGGTCGGTTGAGCAGTACTTC. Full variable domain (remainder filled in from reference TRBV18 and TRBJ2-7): NAGVMQNPRHLVRRRGQEARLRCSPMKGHSHVYWYRQLPEEGLKFMVYLQKENIIDESGMPKERFSAEFPKEGPSILRIQQVVRGDSAAYFCASNPGSVEQYFGPGTRLTVT.

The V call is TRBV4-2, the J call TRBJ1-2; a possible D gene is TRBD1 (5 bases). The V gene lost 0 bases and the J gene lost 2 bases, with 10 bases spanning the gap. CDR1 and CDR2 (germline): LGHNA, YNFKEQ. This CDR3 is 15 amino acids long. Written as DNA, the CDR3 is TGTGCCAGCAGCCAAGAAGTCAGGGCGAACTATGGCTACACCTTC. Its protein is CASSQEVRANYGYTF.

The CDR3 spells CASSQAGESNTEAFF. The CDR3 DNA follows: TGCGCCAGCAGCCAAGCCGGGGAGTCGAACACTGAAGCTTTCTTT. The chain joins TRBV4-3 to TRBJ1-1; D is ambiguous. Germline values: CDR1 LGHNA, CDR2 YSLEER. CDR3 length: 15 amino acids. V dropped 1 base and J dropped 1 base, with 10 bases sitting between them.

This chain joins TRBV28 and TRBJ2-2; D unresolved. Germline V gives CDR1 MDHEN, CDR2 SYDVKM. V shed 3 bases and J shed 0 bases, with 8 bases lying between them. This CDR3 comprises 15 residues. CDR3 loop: CASSFFRSNTGELFF. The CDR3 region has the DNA TGTGCCAGCAGTTTCTTCAGGTCGAACACCGGGGAGCTGTTTTTT.

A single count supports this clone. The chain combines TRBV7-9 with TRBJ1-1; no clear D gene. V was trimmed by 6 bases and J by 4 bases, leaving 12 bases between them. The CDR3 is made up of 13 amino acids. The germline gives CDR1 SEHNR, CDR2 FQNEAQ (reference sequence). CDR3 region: CASSYERSTEAFF. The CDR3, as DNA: TGTGCCAGCAGTTATGAAAGGAGCACTGAAGCTTTCTTT.

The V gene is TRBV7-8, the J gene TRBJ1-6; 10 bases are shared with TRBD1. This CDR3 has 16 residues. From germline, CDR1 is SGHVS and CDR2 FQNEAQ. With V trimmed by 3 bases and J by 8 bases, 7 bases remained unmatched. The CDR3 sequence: CASSLTGGRADSPLHF. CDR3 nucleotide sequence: TGTGCCAGCAGCTTGACAGGGGGCCGGGCGGATTCACCCCTCCACTTT.

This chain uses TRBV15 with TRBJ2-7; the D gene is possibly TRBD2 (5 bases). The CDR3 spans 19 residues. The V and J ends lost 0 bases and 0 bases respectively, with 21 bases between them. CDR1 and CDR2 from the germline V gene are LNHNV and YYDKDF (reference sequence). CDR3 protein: CATSRDNGVYGMSSYEQYF. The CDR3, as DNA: TGTGCCACCAGCAGAGATAACGGGGTGTACGGAATGAGCTCCTACGAGCAGTACTTC. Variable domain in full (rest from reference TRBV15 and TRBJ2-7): DAMVIQNPRYQVTQFGKPVTLSCSQTLNHNVMYWYQQKSSQAPKLLFHYYDKDFNNEADTPDNFQSRRPNTSFCFLDIRSPGLGDTAMYLCATSRDNGVYGMSSYEQYFGPGTRLTVT.

The CDR3 is CASGLAPRRTGVLAYSYEQYF. The CDR3, as DNA: TGTGCTAGTGGTTTGGCCCCCCGTCGGACAGGGGTCCTTGCTTACTCCTACGAGCAGTACTTC. The gene calls are TRBV12-5 and TRBJ2-7; 9 nucleotides agree with TRBD1. This CDR3 spans 21 amino acids. Germline V gene lookup returns CDR1 LGHNT and CDR2 FRNRAP. V lost 1 base and J lost 0; bases outside the gene matches: 19.

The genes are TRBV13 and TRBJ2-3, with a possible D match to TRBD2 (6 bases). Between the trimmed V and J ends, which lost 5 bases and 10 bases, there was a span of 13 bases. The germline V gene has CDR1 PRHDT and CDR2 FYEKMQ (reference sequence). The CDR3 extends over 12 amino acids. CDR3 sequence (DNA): TGTGCCAGCAGCCTAATAACTAGCCCGCAGTATTTT. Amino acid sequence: CASSLITSPQYF.

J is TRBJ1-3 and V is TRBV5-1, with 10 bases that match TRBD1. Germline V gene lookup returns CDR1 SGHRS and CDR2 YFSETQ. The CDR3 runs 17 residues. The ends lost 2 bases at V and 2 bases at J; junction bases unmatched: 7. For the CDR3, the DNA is TGCGCCAGCAGCTTCCTCACCGGACAGGGGGCTGGAAACACCATATATTTT. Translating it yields CASSFLTGQGAGNTIYF.

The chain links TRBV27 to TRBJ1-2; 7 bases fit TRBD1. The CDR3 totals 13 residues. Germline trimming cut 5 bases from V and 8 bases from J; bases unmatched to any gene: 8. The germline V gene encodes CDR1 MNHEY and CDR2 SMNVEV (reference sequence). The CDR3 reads CASSRWDSGGYTF. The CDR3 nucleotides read TGTGCCAGCAGTAGATGGGACAGCGGGGGCTACACCTTC.

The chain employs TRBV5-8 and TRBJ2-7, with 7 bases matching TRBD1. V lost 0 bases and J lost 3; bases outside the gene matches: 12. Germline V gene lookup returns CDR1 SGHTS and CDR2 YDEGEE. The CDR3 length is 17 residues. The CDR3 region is CASSLVMFTGANYEQYF. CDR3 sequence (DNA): TGTGCCAGCAGCTTGGTTATGTTTACAGGGGCTAACTACGAGCAGTACTTC.

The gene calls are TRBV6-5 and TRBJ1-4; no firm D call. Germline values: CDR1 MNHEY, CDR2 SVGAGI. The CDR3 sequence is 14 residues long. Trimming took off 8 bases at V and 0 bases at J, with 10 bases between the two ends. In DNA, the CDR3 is TGTGCCAGCCAGACAACCGCAACTAATGAAAAACTGTTTTTT. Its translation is CASQTTATNEKLFF.

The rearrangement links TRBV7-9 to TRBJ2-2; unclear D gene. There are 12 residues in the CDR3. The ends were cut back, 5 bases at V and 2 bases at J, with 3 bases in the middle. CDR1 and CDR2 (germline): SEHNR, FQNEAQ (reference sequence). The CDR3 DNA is TGTGCCAGCAGCCTAAACACCGGGGAGCTGTTTTTT. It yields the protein CASSLNTGELFF. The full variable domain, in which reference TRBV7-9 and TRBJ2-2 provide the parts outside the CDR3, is DTGVSQNPRHKITKRGQNVTFRCDPISEHNRLYWYRQTLGQGPEFLTYFQNEAQLEKSRLLSDRFSAERPKGSFSTLEIQRTEQGDSAMYLCASSLNTGELFFGEGSRLTVL.

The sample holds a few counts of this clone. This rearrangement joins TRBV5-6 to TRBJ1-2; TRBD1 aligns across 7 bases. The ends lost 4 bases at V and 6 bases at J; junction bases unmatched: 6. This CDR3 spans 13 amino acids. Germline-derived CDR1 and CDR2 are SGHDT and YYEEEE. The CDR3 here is CASSGARGHGYTF. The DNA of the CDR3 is TGTGCCAGCAGCGGCGCTAGGGGGCATGGCTACACCTTC.

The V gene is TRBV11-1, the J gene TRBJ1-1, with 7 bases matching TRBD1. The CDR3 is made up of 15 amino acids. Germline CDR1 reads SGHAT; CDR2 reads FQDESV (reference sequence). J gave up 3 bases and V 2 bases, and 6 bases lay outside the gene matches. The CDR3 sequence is CASSLSVTGDTEAFF. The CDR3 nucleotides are TGTGCCAGCAGCTTATCGGTCACAGGGGACACTGAAGCTTTCTTT.

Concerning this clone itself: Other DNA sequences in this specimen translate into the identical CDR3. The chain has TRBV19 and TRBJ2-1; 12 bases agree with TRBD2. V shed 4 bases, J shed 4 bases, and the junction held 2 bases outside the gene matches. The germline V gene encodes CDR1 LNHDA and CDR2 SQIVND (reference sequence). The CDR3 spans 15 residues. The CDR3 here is CASSTGTSGYNEQFF. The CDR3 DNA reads TGTGCCAGTAGTACCGGGACTAGCGGGTACAATGAGCAGTTCTTC.

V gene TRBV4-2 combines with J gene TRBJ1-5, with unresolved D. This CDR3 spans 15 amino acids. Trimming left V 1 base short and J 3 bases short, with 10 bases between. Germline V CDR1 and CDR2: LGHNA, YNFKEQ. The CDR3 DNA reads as TGTGCCAGCAGCCAAGCTAGACGTTACAATCAGCCCCAGCATTTT. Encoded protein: CASSQARRYNQPQHF.

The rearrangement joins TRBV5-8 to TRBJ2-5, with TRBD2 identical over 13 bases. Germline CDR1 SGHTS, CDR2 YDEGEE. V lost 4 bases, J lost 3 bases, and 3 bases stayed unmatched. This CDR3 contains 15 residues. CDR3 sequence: CASSQGTSGEETQYF. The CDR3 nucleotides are TGTGCCAGCAGCCAAGGGACTAGCGGGGAAGAGACCCAGTACTTC.

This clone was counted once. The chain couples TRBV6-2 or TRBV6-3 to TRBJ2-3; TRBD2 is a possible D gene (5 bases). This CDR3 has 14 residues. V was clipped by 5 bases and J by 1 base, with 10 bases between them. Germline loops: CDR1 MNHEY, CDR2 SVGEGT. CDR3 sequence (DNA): TGTGCCAGCAGTGGGCGGGCCGGCACAGATACGCAGTATTTT. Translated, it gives CASSGRAGTDTQYF.

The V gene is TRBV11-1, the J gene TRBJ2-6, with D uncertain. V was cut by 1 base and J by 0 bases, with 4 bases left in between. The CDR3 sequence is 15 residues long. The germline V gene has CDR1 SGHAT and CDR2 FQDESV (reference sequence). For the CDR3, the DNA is TGTGCCAGCAGCTTAGACATCTCTGGGGCCAACGTCCTGACTTTC. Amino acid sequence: CASSLDISGANVLTF.

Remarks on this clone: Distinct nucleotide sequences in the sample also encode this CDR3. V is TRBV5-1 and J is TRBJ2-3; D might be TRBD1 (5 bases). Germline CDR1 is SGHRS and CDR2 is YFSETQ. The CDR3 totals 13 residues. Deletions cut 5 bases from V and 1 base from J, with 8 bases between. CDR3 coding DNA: TGCGCCAGCAGTGAAGGGGGCACAGATACGCAGTATTTT. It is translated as CASSEGGTDTQYF.